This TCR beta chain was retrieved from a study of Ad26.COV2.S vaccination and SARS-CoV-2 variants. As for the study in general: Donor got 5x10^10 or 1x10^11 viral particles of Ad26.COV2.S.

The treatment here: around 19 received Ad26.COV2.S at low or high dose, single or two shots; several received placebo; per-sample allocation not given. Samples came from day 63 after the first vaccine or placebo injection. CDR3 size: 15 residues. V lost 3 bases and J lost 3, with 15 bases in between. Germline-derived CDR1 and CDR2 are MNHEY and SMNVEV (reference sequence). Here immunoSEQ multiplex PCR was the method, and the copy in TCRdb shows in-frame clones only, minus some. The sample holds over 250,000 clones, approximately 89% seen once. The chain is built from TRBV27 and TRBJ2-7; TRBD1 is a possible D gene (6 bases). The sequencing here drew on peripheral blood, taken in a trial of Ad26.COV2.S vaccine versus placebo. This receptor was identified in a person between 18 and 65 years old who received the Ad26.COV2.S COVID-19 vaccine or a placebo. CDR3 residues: CASSFGGGRDYEQYF. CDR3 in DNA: TGTGCCAGCAGTTTTGGGGGCGGTCGAGACTACGAGCAGTACTTC.